These 29 T cell receptor beta chains were all obtained from the same sample, sequenced in a study of T-cell reconstitution after alpha-beta-depleted transplantation in children. During its preparation, the TCRbeta library received unique molecular identifiers. TCRdb fed the PCR reads into MiXCR, producing one record per CDR3 protein. This sample yields hundreds of thousands of distinct CDR3 sequences, of which about 25% are seen a single time; over 2.5% belongs to the top ten. This material consisted of PBMCs, taken before TCRalphabeta/CD19-depleted stem cell transplant. Receptor source: a girl aged 2-15 years with Fanconi anemia, due to receive a stem cell transplant.

V usage is TRBV5-1 and J usage is TRBJ2-6, with TRBD2 matching 9 bases. The CDR3 has 18 residues. The trim removed 1 base at V and 0 bases at J, leaving 5 bases unmatched. Germline V lookup: CDR1 SGHRS, CDR2 YFSETQ. The CDR3 region has the DNA TGCGCCAGCAGCTTGCTAGCGGGGTCTATCTCTGGGGCCAACGTCCTGACTTTC. Its protein product is CASSLLAGSISGANVLTF.

The genes are TRBV29-1 and TRBJ2-7; D uncertain. This CDR3 comprises 11 residues. With 5 bases removed from V and 4 bases from J, the gap between germline ends came to 9 bases. Germline V gene lookup returns CDR1 SQVTM and CDR2 ANQGSEA. CDR3 bases: TGCAGCGTTTCCGCCCGGTACGAGCAGTACTTC. It encodes CSVSARYEQYF.

At least ten counts were recorded for this clonotype. The CDR3 sequence is CASSVEGENIQYF. CDR3 bases: TGTGCCAGCAGTGTAGAGGGGGAAAACATTCAGTACTTC. The V gene is TRBV25-1, the J gene TRBJ2-4; D perhaps matches TRBD1 (6 bases). The CDR3 is 13 residues long. V was trimmed by 4 bases and J by 5 bases, leaving 9 bases between them. CDR1 and CDR2 (germline): MGHDK, SYGVNS.

This rearrangement joins TRBV6-1 to TRBJ1-2; weak D call: TRBD1 (5 bases). V lost 6 bases and J 0 bases, leaving 11 bases between the germline ends. CDR3 length: 14 amino acids. Germline values: CDR1 MNHNS, CDR2 SASEGT. Written as DNA, the CDR3 is TGTGCCAGCAGCCAACAGGCCCCTAACTATGGCTACACCTTC. Its translation: CASSQQAPNYGYTF.

This chain joins TRBV29-1 and TRBJ2-5; D remains ambiguous. Between the trimmed V and J ends, which lost 3 bases and 2 bases, there was a span of 13 bases. The germline V gene encodes CDR1 SQVTM and CDR2 ANQGSEA. This CDR3 has 14 residues. Here the CDR3 DNA reads TGCAGCGTTGATAACACAGATTCGCAAGAGACCCAGTACTTC. Translating it yields CSVDNTDSQETQYF.

The V call is TRBV20-1, the J call TRBJ1-1; the D is unclear. The CDR3 loop spans 11 amino acids. V dropped 4 bases and J dropped 1 base, with 4 bases sitting between them. Per germline, CDR1 DFQATT and CDR2 SNEGSKA (reference sequence). The CDR3 loop reads CSAIANTEAFF. DNA of the CDR3: TGCAGTGCTATCGCGAACACTGAAGCTTTCTTT.

This clonotype was counted between two and nine times. The CDR3 sequence: CSATSGGAPDTQYF. CDR3 DNA sequence: TGCAGTGCTACTAGCGGGGGGGCACCAGATACGCAGTATTTT. V and J are TRBV20-1 and TRBJ2-3, with 12 bases lining up with TRBD2. The CDR3 runs 14 residues. Germline CDR1 DFQATT, CDR2 SNEGSKA (reference sequence). The V and J ends lost 4 bases and 4 bases, in that order; junction bases with no gene match: 3.

The chain employs TRBV29-1 and TRBJ2-5; a possible D gene is TRBD2 (6 bases). The ends were cut back, 7 bases at V and 8 bases at J, with 17 bases in the middle. Germline V gives CDR1 SQVTM, CDR2 ANQGSEA. This CDR3 has 12 residues. The CDR3 spells CSAETSRVTQYF. Here the CDR3 DNA reads TGCAGCGCCGAGACTAGTAGGGTCACCCAGTACTTC.

This clonotype was seen a handful of times. The chain carries TRBV18 and TRBJ1-5; no firm D call. Germline assignment: CDR1 KGHSH and CDR2 LQKENI. The CDR3 covers 17 residues. V was cut by 2 bases and J by 3 bases, with 17 bases left in between. For the CDR3, the DNA is TGTGCCAGCTCACCAGATTCGCCCAATTTATCCAATCAGCCCCAGCATTTT. Its translation is CASSPDSPNLSNQPQHF.

The chain recombines TRBV12-3 or TRBV12-4 with TRBJ2-2, with unresolved D. V shed 10 bases and J shed 6 bases, with 24 bases lying between them. CDR3 length equals 16 residues. The CDR3 sequence is CANSITAPTAAGELFF. CDR3 in DNA: TGTGCCAACAGCATCACGGCGCCCACCGCCGCCGGGGAGCTGTTTTTT.

This clonotype came up many times. The rearrangement joins TRBV29-1 to TRBJ1-5; D call uncertain. The germline CDR1 and CDR2 sequences are SQVTM and ANQGSEA. This CDR3 comprises 12 residues. V lost 6 bases and J 2 bases, leaving 8 bases between the germline ends. The CDR3 DNA follows: TGCAGCGTCCGTGATGGCAATCAGCCCCAGCATTTT. This sequence encodes CSVRDGNQPQHF.

This clonotype was counted many times. The J gene is TRBJ2-1, the V gene TRBV12-3 or TRBV12-4; D is unclear. CDR3 size: 14 residues. The V gene lost 2 bases and the J gene lost 0 bases, with 5 bases spanning the gap. This CDR3 is CASSLLNSYNEQFF. CDR3 DNA sequence: TGTGCCAGCAGTTTACTAAACTCCTACAATGAGCAGTTCTTC.

The genes are TRBV6-1 and TRBJ2-7, with D perhaps matching TRBD1 or TRBD2 (5 bases each). This CDR3 is 14 amino acids long. Germline V lookup: CDR1 MNHNS, CDR2 SASEGT. V was clipped by 6 bases and J by 3 bases, with 15 bases between them. The CDR3 nucleotides read TGTGCCAGCAGCCGCTGGGACGAAGACTACGAGCAGTACTTC. Its protein is CASSRWDEDYEQYF.

This clonotype has a count of ten or more. The V call is TRBV15, the J call TRBJ2-1, with D uncertain. This CDR3 has 13 amino acids. CDR1 is LNHNV and CDR2 is YYDKDF in the germline V gene (reference sequence). V was cut by 7 bases and J by 6 bases, with 13 bases left in between. In DNA form, the CDR3 reads TGTGCCACCAAGGATCAGGTCGGCAATGAGCAGTTCTTC. It specifies CATKDQVGNEQFF.

The rearrangement joins TRBV29-1 to TRBJ2-3; D gene ambiguous. The CDR3 loop spans 12 amino acids. The ends were cut back, 3 bases at V and 4 bases at J, with 8 bases in the middle. From germline, CDR1 is SQVTM and CDR2 ANQGSEA. CDR3 bases: TGCAGCGTTGAGCTGGTTGCAGATACGCAGTATTTT. This encodes CSVELVADTQYF.

The chain employs TRBV18 and TRBJ2-5; maybe TRBD1 (6 bases). Germline CDR1 is KGHSH and CDR2 is LQKENI. V was clipped by 3 bases and J by 1 base, with 15 bases between them. The CDR3 contains 16 residues. This CDR3 is CASSPPWTAPQETQYF. The DNA for the CDR3 is TGTGCCAGCTCACCTCCCTGGACAGCACCCCAAGAGACCCAGTACTTC.

With respect to this clonotype: This sequence may be a read error, since a much larger clone differs from it by one base. The CDR3 spells CASSYYHEQYF. Written as DNA, the CDR3 is TGTGCCAGCAGTTACTACCACGAGCAGTACTTC. The chain employs TRBV6-5 and TRBJ2-7; no clear D gene. Trimming cost V 1 base and J 5 bases, with 3 bases left between them. The CDR3 extends over 11 amino acids. Germline loops: CDR1 MNHEY, CDR2 SVGAGI.

This clonotype occurred many times. The chain couples TRBV25-1 to TRBJ2-7, with a possible D match to TRBD2 (6 bases). CDR1 is MGHDK, CDR2 SYGVNS, per germline. Trimming cost V 2 bases and J 5 bases, with 13 bases left between them. The CDR3 runs 14 residues. Here the CDR3 DNA reads TGTGCCAGCAGTGAAGAGGGCGGGGACCACGAGCAGTACTTC. It codes for CASSEEGGDHEQYF.

Only a few counts were recorded for this clonotype. V gene TRBV29-1 combines with J gene TRBJ1-6; no firm D call. The germline gives CDR1 SQVTM, CDR2 ANQGSEA. The CDR3 extends over 13 amino acids. V lost 6 bases and J 4 bases, leaving 10 bases between the germline ends. The CDR3: CSVRISYNSPLHF. The CDR3 DNA reads TGCAGCGTGCGGATCTCTTATAATTCACCCCTCCACTTT.

This clonotype was observed a few times. V is TRBV28 and J is TRBJ2-6; no clear D. Germline V gives CDR1 MDHEN, CDR2 SYDVKM. V lost 7 bases to trimming and J lost 0 bases, with 16 bases between them. The CDR3 contains 17 residues. Here the CDR3 reads CASKYNRAYSGANVLTF. Here the CDR3 DNA reads TGTGCCAGCAAGTATAACAGAGCCTACTCTGGGGCCAACGTCCTGACTTTC. Full variable domain (missing parts from reference TRBV28 and TRBJ2-6): DVKVTQSSRYLVKRTGEKVFLECVQDMDHENMFWYRQDPGLGLRLIYFSYDVKMKEKGDIPEGYSVSREKKERFSLILESASTNQTSMYLCASKYNRAYSGANVLTFGAGSRLTVL.

The sample holds a few counts of this clonotype. The chain carries TRBV3-1 and TRBJ2-1; D unclear. The CDR3 contains 15 residues. Trimming took off 4 bases at V and 4 bases at J, with 14 bases between the two ends. Germline lookup yields CDR1 LGHDT and CDR2 YNNKEL (reference sequence). In DNA, the CDR3 is TGTGCCAGCAGCCGACGGACCCCCCTATACAATGAGCAGTTCTTC. Translating gives CASSRRTPLYNEQFF.

The sample holds a few counts of this clonotype. V gene TRBV29-1 combines with J gene TRBJ2-5; D remains unclear. Germline values: CDR1 SQVTM, CDR2 ANQGSEA. The CDR3 totals 13 residues. The V end lost 4 bases, the J end lost 3 bases, and 12 bases lay between the germline ends. The CDR3 bases are TGCAGCGTTGCCGTTCACAGTGAAGAGACCCAGTACTTC. Translation gives CSVAVHSEETQYF.

This clonotype was seen many times. The chain carries TRBV20-1 and TRBJ2-3; D gene unclear. The CDR3 covers 14 residues. V was trimmed by 3 bases and J by 2 bases, leaving 12 bases between them. Germline values: CDR1 DFQATT, CDR2 SNEGSKA (reference sequence). In nucleotides, the CDR3 is TGCAGTGCTAGGACCGACCCTTCCACAGATACGCAGTATTTT. It is translated as CSARTDPSTDTQYF.

This clonotype has at least ten counts. The chain employs TRBV20-1 and TRBJ2-2; the match to TRBD2 covers 10 bases. The CDR3 has 11 amino acids. Germline-derived CDR1 and CDR2 are DFQATT and SNEGSKA (reference sequence). The chain's CDR3 is CSWTSGRKLFF. In DNA, the CDR3 is TGCAGCTGGACTAGCGGAAGGAAGCTGTTTTTT.

This clonotype has a count of ten or more. This chain links TRBV7-9 with TRBJ2-5; D gene ambiguous. Trimming took off 6 bases at V and 10 bases at J, with 12 bases between the two ends. The CDR3 runs 11 residues. CDR1 and CDR2 (germline): SEHNR, FQNEAQ (reference sequence). The chain's CDR3 is CASSLGSSQYF. CDR3 sequence (DNA): TGTGCCAGCAGTCTTGGGTCAAGCCAGTACTTC.

This clonotype was recorded a few times. This sequence joins TRBV7-3 and TRBJ2-5, with 10 bases aligning to TRBD2. The CDR3 is made up of 17 amino acids. Losses at the gene ends were 5 bases for V and 6 bases for J; bases not matched to a gene: 15. The germline V gene has CDR1 SGHTA and CDR2 FQGTGA. The CDR3 DNA reads TGTGCCAGCAGCACCCGAAAGCGGGAGGGCCGGTTACAGACCCAGTACTTC. Translated: CASSTRKREGRLQTQYF.

The genes are TRBV29-1 and TRBJ1-1; TRBD1 aligns across 9 bases. Germline V lookup: CDR1 SQVTM, CDR2 ANQGSEA. The length of the CDR3 is 15 residues. Trimming took 1 base from V and 7 from J; bases not matched to a gene: 10. The CDR3 loop is CSVEAEGQGHSEAFF. CDR3 bases: TGCAGCGTTGAAGCCGAGGGACAGGGTCACAGTGAAGCTTTCTTT.

The table lists this clonotype with a few counts. The J gene is TRBJ1-1, the V gene TRBV10-3; D unclear. The germline CDR1 and CDR2 sequences are ENHRY and SYGVKD. CDR3 length: 13 amino acids. Trimming pared 5 bases from V and 2 bases from J, leaving 9 bases between. Here the CDR3 reads CAISSSANTEAFF. The CDR3 DNA reads TGTGCCATCAGTAGTTCGGCTAACACTGAAGCTTTCTTT.

In its sample, this clonotype was seen many times. The chain joins TRBV11-2 to TRBJ1-2; 7 bases match TRBD1. From germline, CDR1 is SGHAT and CDR2 FQNNGV. The CDR3 runs to 12 residues. The junction had 5 bases not matched to a gene; V was cut back by 5 bases and J by 8 bases. In DNA form, the CDR3 reads TGTGCCAGCAGCATCAGGGGGTTGGGCTACACCTTC. It translates to CASSIRGLGYTF.